This entry describes one TCR beta chain. Its target antigen remains unknown. No much larger clone is present one base from it, and per-base qualities are unavailable. Receptor amplification or capture employed the immunoSEQ multiplex PCR assay. For the multiplex PCR, a mixture combining 60 forward primers for TCR Vbeta segments and 13 reverse primers for TCR Jbeta segments was used. Amplification of the CDR3 region of rearranged TCR beta genes was performed with a multiplex PCR assay on genomic DNA. The amplified TCR beta libraries were sequenced on the Illumina HiSeq System as 87-base-pair reads. The source study handled its data this way. Across the 670 or so repertoires, a later analysis counted approximately 83 million unique TCR beta chains, around 11 million of which were shared by at least two donors. Raw reads were error-corrected and collapsed into unique sequences with a nearest-neighbor algorithm that merged closely related sequences to remove PCR and sequencing errors. V, D and J gene segments were assigned by aligning CDR3 sequences to IMGT reference sequences. For a sequence to be retained, a match of at least six nucleotides was required to both a V gene segment and a J gene segment. A rearrangement counted as productive if the CDR3 had no stop codons and remained in frame with V and J, and every other rearrangement counted as non-productive. CDR3 was defined according to IMGT convention as the region running from the second conserved V-encoded cysteine to the conserved J-encoded phenylalanine. The earlier analysis of 500 to 750 of the donors excluded any sequence lacking an unambiguous match to a single V gene segment. In an earlier analysis of roughly 500 of the donors, V segments were called functional above 56.7% productive rearrangements and were called segregating when the between-donor standard deviation exceeded 5%. A statistical classification framework was built for diagnosing cytomegalovirus status from the catalog of TCR beta chain sequences. A later analysis assigned V and J genes by comparing TCR nucleotide sequences with IMGT/GENE-DB human TR gene sequences. Using the TCRdist pipeline, a later analysis assigned CDR3 sequences along with most-parsimonious VDJ recombination scenarios. A later analysis defined each TCR beta chain by its CDR3 amino acid sequence plus V-gene family, and excluded reads lacking a unique V-gene family. As a way to deal with suspected cross-contamination and a sequencing artifact, a later analysis dropped hundreds of nucleotide sequences that were highly shared and had low generation probability. In a later analysis, a clonal expansion index was calculated for each public chain from normalized within-repertoire ranks of inferred template counts. In a later analysis, generation probabilities were computed using a VDJ recombination model fitted to out-of-frame rearrangements, and the results were checked against IGoR. In a later analysis, hypergeometric tests were used to score TCR-TCR, TCR-HLA and TCR-CMV co-occurrence, with a repertoire-size bias correction applied to TCR pairs. False discovery rates were estimated in a later analysis by permuting HLA or CMV assignments 20 times. In a later analysis, co-occurring TCRs were grouped using DBSCAN, with TCRdist sequence similarity added in when clustering inside HLA-allele-positive subsets. Co-occurrence clustering excluded repertoires with fewer than 30,000 or more than 120,000 public chains, plus five with anomalous nucleotide sharing. TCRdb provides this immuneACCESS table in a form limited to in-frame rearrangements. Some clones are lacking; in checked studies, under half of them reflect an unresolved V gene, and why the rest are absent is not known. For V, J and clone size, that table is used; D and trimming come from the DNA. In this sample the table shows over 150,000 clones, almost 80% of which occur a single time. The ten most abundant clones make up roughly 1.3% of the sample.

The sample belongs to a study of cytomegalovirus exposure and HLA in healthy donors (dated by TCRdb to about 2017). The study in broad terms: An earlier analysis of some 620 of the donors reported about 260 Gb of sequence data and 117 million unique TCR beta sequences obtained from approximately 180 million T cells. An early release that covered fewer than 800 HLA-typed donors contained approximately 290 gigabases of sequencing data and approximately 85 million unique TCR sequences. Of the 398 genotyped donors, roughly 85% fell in the genetic ancestry cluster associated with self-reported Caucasian donors. The study was designed to test whether signatures of past pathogen exposure could be identified by cataloging public T cell receptors. The study profiled the T cell repertoires of hundreds of subjects by immunosequencing and related them to cytomegalovirus serostatus. A separate validation cohort of about 110 different subjects was used in addition to the roughly 700-subject first cohort. To predict cytomegalovirus infection status, the study brought together high-throughput TCR immunosequencing, statistical association of individual TCRs with disease status, and machine learning. A later analysis re-examined previously published TCR beta repertoires from just over 650 donors and added high-resolution HLA genotyping to investigate patterns of TCR occurrence. The later analysis used no new phenotypic data to find candidate immune exposures, relying instead on TCR beta sequences and their occurrence across donors. An earlier analysis of 500 to 750 of the donors applied high-throughput TCR beta sequencing to assess whether each TCR beta V gene segment acted as functional or pseudogenic. Donor age, sex, ethnicity and CMV serostatus were compiled together with the repertoire data. A later genetic analysis took genome-wide SNP genotypes for about 55% of the roughly 670 donors and used that subset as a discovery cohort. All discovery cohort repertoires had been generated using a single sequencing platform. HLA typing included class I and class II loci at four-digit resolution. The number of donors typed differed by locus, with roughly 629-640 for A, B, C, DRB1 and DQB1, roughly 520 for DQA1, some 570 for DPA1, and around 430 for DPB1. Several DR-DQ haplotypes were handled as single units for association and clustering because linkage in the cohort was strong. Among 300 to 500 genotyped donors of the cohort, an average of around 240,000 unique TCR beta nucleotide sequences was sequenced per donor, of which 15% to 20% were non-productive. Overall study outcomes, separate from this receptor: Some IMGT-functional V segments, including TRBV6-2 and TRBV6-3, could not be distinguished by the 87-base-pair reads and were therefore excluded. Because some donors lacked HLA typing at each locus, the association tests relied only on the typed subset. According to a later genetic analysis, donors in an Asian-associated ancestry cluster had fewer N-insertions in productive TCRs than the roughly 670-donor mean. Assigning TCR associations to individual alleles was difficult when HLA alleles, especially DR and DQ, strongly co-occurred. The presence/absence analyses assumed that sequencing depth was roughly uniform across donors, and that assumption may not be true. Immune exposure information for the cohort was limited to CMV serostatus. An association between a missense DCLRE1C variant and V-gene and J-gene trimming of TCR beta chains was found in a later genetic analysis and replicated in an independent cohort. A further reported finding was that TCR beta sequences accurately predicted the HLA-A and HLA-B alleles for most subjects in the first cohort. Broadly in line with IMGT annotations, most TCR beta V segments showed up in productive rearrangements about 90% or about 30% of the time in an earlier analysis of 587 of the donors. The classifier was reported to diagnose cytomegalovirus status with high specificity and sensitivity in both the original and validation cohorts. The study listed 150 to 200 TCR beta chains as associated with cytomegalovirus. A later analysis found that HLA-associated TCR beta chains were more clonally expanded and had lower generation probabilities than equally common non-associated chains. A later analysis found that TCR association rates varied across HLA loci, with DRB1 alleles showing the most associated TCRs and HLA-C alleles the fewest. In a later analysis, several top co-occurrence clusters were reported to appear linked to parvovirus B19, influenza, CMV and Epstein-Barr virus. A few of the identified cytomegalovirus-associated TCR beta chains were confirmed in vitro to be specific for cytomegalovirus antigens. In a later analysis, most CMV-associated TCR beta chains were found to appear HLA-restricted, with HLA associations seemingly driven largely by CMV exposure. It was suggested by the authors that the approach could potentially be generalized to other disease states and immunological phenotypes. Most TCR sequences were seen in very few donors, while some public TCRs were found in many individuals. Linkage disequilibrium might explain the correlated functional status among segregating V segments, but an unknown experimental factor could not be ruled out. A later analysis associated about 16,000 TCR beta sequences with specific HLA alleles at a false discovery rate of 0.05. The cohort was sequenced for TCR beta chains only, and without alpha or paired-chain data the features that could be detected were limited. Some 15 rarely observed V segments, including chromosome 9 orphons, were excluded from the earlier analysis of almost 600 of the donors because counts were too low. A cluster of highly shared sequence variants was judged likely to represent a technical artifact of the sequencing pipeline.

V is clipped by 4 bases and J by 2 bases, and the sequence between their germline boundaries is 10 bases long. The CDR3 spans 14 residues, from the cysteine through the phenylalanine. The kept DNA is CDR3 alone, 42 bases in frame from the first base. Via the germline V gene, CDR1 is SGHTA and CDR2 FQGNSA. The cohort consisted of 666 healthy bone marrow donors. Cohort members were all nominally healthy when sampled, although unrecorded immune exposures were likely present. The donor tested CMV seronegative and was one of the 352 seronegative cohort members. A peripheral blood sample was provided by each donor, and peripheral blood mononuclear cells were used for TCR beta sequencing. Genomic DNA extraction from the blood cell samples was performed with the Qiagen DNeasy Blood Extraction Kit.

Material: PBMCs. The TCR originated in a woman in her 50s in good health and CMV-seronegative. Recombination connected TRBV7-2 to TRBJ2-3; a tentative D match to TRBD2 spans 5 bases. CDR3 reads: CASSYLAYTDTQYF. Here is the DNA: TGTGCCAGCAGCTACCTAGCCTACACAGATACGCAGTATTTT. Where the CDR3 stops, the reference TRBV7-2 and TRBJ2-3 genes take over; the full variable domain is GAGVSQSPSNKVTEKGKDVELRCDPISGHTALYWYRQSLGQGLEFLIYFQGNSAPDKSGLPSDRFSAERTGGSVSTLTIQRTQQEDSAVYLCASSYLAYTDTQYFGPGTRLTVL.